What follows are 18 T cell receptor beta chains derived from one specimen sequenced in a study of graft-versus-host responses after intestinal transplantation. Data came from immunoSEQ multiplex PCR; TCRdb stores just in-frame clones and leaves some out. The sample records more than 40,000 clones, around 96% being singletons. Antigens of these TCRs are unknown. The specimen was unstimulated CD8+ T cells sorted from spleen or lymph node cells, collected before transplant. These receptors came from a human donor who was the organ donor for an intestinal transplant.

V and J are TRBV5-1 and TRBJ1-6, with 9 nucleotides matching TRBD1. The CDR3 loop spans 16 amino acids. Germline CDR1 SGHRS, CDR2 YFSETQ. V trimming: 3 bases; J trimming: 10 bases; junction bases outside the gene matches: 11. The DNA of the CDR3 is TGCGCCAGCAGCTCTAGAACAGGGGGCATTGGGTCACCCCTCCACTTT. As protein: CASSSRTGGIGSPLHF.

The chain carries TRBV7-9 and TRBJ2-1; TRBD1 agrees at 7 bases. V gave up 6 bases and J gave up 8 bases; unmatched junction bases: 13. From germline, CDR1 is SEHNR and CDR2 FQNEAQ (reference sequence). CDR3 size: 15 residues. CDR3 in DNA: TGTGCCAGCAGTCGACCGTTGGACAGGTCCCATGAGCAGTTCTTC. Its translation: CASSRPLDRSHEQFF.

The chain is built from TRBV11-3 and TRBJ2-7; 7 bases fit TRBD1. The CDR3 extends over 13 amino acids. Germline trimming cut 3 bases from V and 1 base from J; bases unmatched to any gene: 0. CDR1 is SGHNT and CDR2 is YENEEA in the germline V gene. The CDR3 is CASSLGQSYEQYF. CDR3 DNA sequence: TGTGCCAGCAGCTTGGGACAGTCCTACGAGCAGTACTTC. Based on the CDR3 plus reference TRBV11-3 and TRBJ2-7, the full variable domain is EAGVVQSPRYKIIEKKQPVAFWCNPISGHNTLYWYLQNLGQGPELLIRYENEEAVDDSQLPKDRFSAERLKGVDSTLKIQPAELGDSAVYLCASSLGQSYEQYFGPGTRLTVT.

The chain is built from TRBV6-1 and TRBJ2-7; tentative D call: TRBD1 (5 bases). This CDR3 has 16 amino acids. The germline V gene encodes CDR1 MNHNS and CDR2 SASEGT. V dropped 1 base and J dropped 3 bases, with 16 bases sitting between them. The chain's CDR3 is CASSEVKQLQDYEQYF. In nucleotides, the CDR3 is TGTGCCAGCAGTGAAGTGAAGCAGCTACAGGACTACGAGCAGTACTTC.

The rearrangement links TRBV9 to TRBJ1-2, with D maybe TRBD1 (6 bases). Trimming stripped 4 bases from V and 0 bases from J, with 13 bases between. The CDR3 is made up of 15 amino acids. Germline V CDR1 and CDR2: SGDLS, YYNGEE. The CDR3 here is CASSPTGFANYGYTF. As DNA, the CDR3 is TGTGCCAGCAGCCCCACAGGGTTCGCTAACTATGGCTACACCTTC.

This rearrangement joins TRBV9 to TRBJ2-3; 10 nucleotides agree with TRBD1. The V gene end was trimmed by 3 bases and the J gene end by 3 bases; junction bases not matched to a gene: 10. This CDR3 has 17 amino acids. Germline V CDR1 and CDR2: SGDLS, YYNGEE. In DNA, the CDR3 is TGTGCCAGCAGCGCCCCCGGGGACAGGGGAGTTACAGATACGCAGTATTTT. Amino acids: CASSAPGDRGVTDTQYF.

The rearrangement joins TRBV4-3 to TRBJ1-1; D unresolved. CDR3 size: 16 residues. Germline loops: CDR1 LGHNA, CDR2 YSLEER. V gave up 0 bases and J gave up 4 bases, with 15 bases separating them. The DNA for the CDR3 is TGCGCCAGCAGCCAAGACCCCCCACGGTCGGGCACTGAAGCTTTCTTT. It translates to CASSQDPPRSGTEAFF.

The CDR3 region is CASSAGDGANVLTF. In DNA, the CDR3 is TGTGCCAGCAGCGCGGGTGACGGGGCCAACGTCCTGACTTTC. This rearrangement joins TRBV7-9 to TRBJ2-6; maybe TRBD2 (5 bases). CDR1 and CDR2 (germline): SEHNR, FQNEAQ (reference sequence). CDR3 length: 14 amino acids. V lost 5 bases to trimming and J lost 4 bases, with 9 bases between them.

CDR3 residues: CASSPRRGDLIETQYF. Written as DNA, the CDR3 is TGTGCCAGCAGCCCGAGACGGGGGGACTTGATAGAGACCCAGTACTTC. The chain combines TRBV28 with TRBJ2-5; TRBD2 aligns across 7 bases. CDR3 size: 16 residues. Germline V gene lookup returns CDR1 MDHEN and CDR2 SYDVKM. The V and J ends lost 6 bases and 4 bases, in that order; junction bases with no gene match: 14. Using reference TRBV28 and TRBJ2-5 for the parts outside the CDR3, the full variable domain is DVKVTQSSRYLVKRTGEKVFLECVQDMDHENMFWYRQDPGLGLRLIYFSYDVKMKEKGDIPEGYSVSREKKERFSLILESASTNQTSMYLCASSPRRGDLIETQYFGPGTRLLVL.

This chain connects TRBV27 to TRBJ2-7, with 7 bases aligning to TRBD1. V was clipped by 3 bases and J by 2 bases; unmatched bases: 4. The CDR3 runs to 14 residues. The V gene's germline CDR1 is MNHEY and CDR2 SMNVEV (reference sequence). The CDR3 bases are TGTGCCAGCAGTTTCGACAGGGAAGCCTACGAGCAGTACTTC. This encodes CASSFDREAYEQYF.

The rearrangement links TRBV6-5 to TRBJ1-2; 9 bases are shared with TRBD1. The CDR3 spans 16 residues. Germline CDR1 and CDR2: MNHEY and SVGAGI. V dropped 0 bases and J dropped 7; count of bases not matched to a gene: 9. This CDR3 is CASSYSTGTGLSGYTF. The CDR3 DNA reads as TGTGCCAGCAGTTACTCGACTGGGACAGGGCTCTCTGGCTACACCTTC.

The rearrangement links TRBV15 to TRBJ1-2, with D tentatively TRBD1 (5 bases). With 1 base removed from V and 7 bases from J, the gap between germline ends came to 13 bases. Germline V gene lookup returns CDR1 LNHNV and CDR2 YYDKDF (reference sequence). The CDR3 sequence is 14 residues long. CDR3 protein: CATSRAGAPVGYTF. In DNA form, the CDR3 reads TGTGCCACCAGCAGAGCTGGGGCACCGGTTGGCTACACCTTC.

The chain combines TRBV29-1 with TRBJ1-1; D is possibly TRBD1 (5 bases). The V and J ends lost 1 base and 6 bases respectively, with 12 bases between them. This CDR3 has 13 residues. In germline, CDR1 is SQVTM, CDR2 ANQGSEA. CDR3 region: CSVEGGRVAEAFF. The CDR3 DNA is TGCAGCGTTGAAGGGGGCAGGGTGGCTGAAGCTTTCTTT.

This chain links TRBV7-9 with TRBJ2-3, with D tentatively TRBD1 (7 bases). CDR3 length equals 16 residues. The germline CDR1 and CDR2 sequences are SEHNR and FQNEAQ (reference sequence). Trimming left V 3 bases short and J 4 bases short, with 17 bases between. The CDR3 sequence is CASSLRGRDSADTQYF. CDR3 nucleotide sequence: TGTGCCAGCAGCTTGCGGGGAAGGGACAGCGCAGATACGCAGTATTTT.

This sequence joins TRBV6-5 and TRBJ2-7; the match to TRBD1 covers 9 bases. The V and J ends lost 6 bases and 2 bases, in that order; junction bases with no gene match: 5. This CDR3 region has 14 residues. Germline loops: CDR1 MNHEY, CDR2 SVGAGI. The CDR3 region has the DNA TGTGCCAGCAGCTCCGGGACAGGGACCTACGAGCAGTACTTC. Protein: CASSSGTGTYEQYF.

This chain connects TRBV25-1 to TRBJ2-1, with D perhaps TRBD1 (5 bases). This CDR3 spans 12 amino acids. V dropped 7 bases and J dropped 8 bases, with 12 bases sitting between them. Looked up from germline, CDR1 is MGHDK and CDR2 is SYGVNS. The CDR3, as DNA: TGTGCCAGCAACCAGGGAATCCATGAGCAGTTCTTC. The encoded protein is CASNQGIHEQFF.

This clone was detected only once. V and J are TRBV27 and TRBJ2-3; 8 bases are shared with TRBD1. Per germline, CDR1 MNHEY and CDR2 SMNVEV (reference sequence). The CDR3 contains 14 residues. V shed 2 bases, J shed 7 bases, and the junction held 5 bases outside the gene matches. As DNA, the CDR3 is TGTGCCAGCAGTTTACCCGACAGGGGATATACGCAGTATTTT. The encoded protein is CASSLPDRGYTQYF.

The table lists this clone with a count of one. The V call is TRBV28, the J call TRBJ2-3; 9 nucleotides match TRBD2. This CDR3 region has 17 residues. The ends lost 3 bases at V and 0 bases at J; junction bases unmatched: 7. Germline CDR1 and CDR2: MDHEN and SYDVKM. In DNA, the CDR3 is TGTGCCAGCAGTTTCCCTAGCGGGGAGACTAGCACAGATACGCAGTATTTT. Its protein product is CASSFPSGETSTDTQYF.